The T cell receptor (beta chain) described here comes from a study of cytomegalovirus exposure and HLA in healthy donors. In germline, CDR1 is LNHDA, CDR2 SQIVND (reference sequence). The CDR3 runs 18 residues. V was pared by 2 bases and J by 4 bases, with 16 bases of the junction left unmatched. 13 Jbeta primers and 60 Vbeta primers were used for the PCR. Generated by immunoSEQ multiplex PCR, the TCRdb table keeps only in-frame clones and is missing some. The sample includes around 130,000 clones, 60% to 80% of them seen just once. This sequence was found in a woman aged 60-75 years in good health and CMV-seropositive. Sample: PBMCs. This chain joins TRBV19 and TRBJ1-2, with 7 bases aligning to TRBD1. The DNA for the CDR3 is TGTGCCAGTAGTATATTTTATTCGGGGCGGGACAGCCTCTATGGCTACACCTTC. It yields the protein CASSIFYSGRDSLYGYTF.